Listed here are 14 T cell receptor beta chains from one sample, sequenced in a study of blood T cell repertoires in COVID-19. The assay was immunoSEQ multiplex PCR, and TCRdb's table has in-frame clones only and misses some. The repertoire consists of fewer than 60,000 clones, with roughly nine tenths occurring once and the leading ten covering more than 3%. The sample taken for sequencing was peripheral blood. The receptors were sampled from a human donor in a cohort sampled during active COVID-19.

The CDR3 bases are TGTGCCAGCAGTTTACCCGCCAGGGGGCTGGGTCAGCCCCAGCATTTT. It encodes CASSLPARGLGQPQHF. This chain connects TRBV28 to TRBJ1-5, with 8 bases lining up with TRBD1. The V gene's germline CDR1 is MDHEN and CDR2 SYDVKM. V lost 2 bases, J lost 6 bases, and 9 bases stayed unmatched. The CDR3 totals 16 residues.

CDR3 sequence (DNA): TGTGCCAGCCCCTCGACTGGGAGGAGGGCCGATAGGCTAGACGAGCAGTACGTC. Its protein is CASPSTGRRADRLDEQYV. V and J are TRBV2 and TRBJ2-7; D is possibly TRBD2 (6 bases). Trimming took off 8 bases at V and 5 bases at J, with 31 bases between the two ends. This CDR3 is 18 amino acids long. Germline CDR1 reads SNHLY; CDR2 reads FYNNEI.

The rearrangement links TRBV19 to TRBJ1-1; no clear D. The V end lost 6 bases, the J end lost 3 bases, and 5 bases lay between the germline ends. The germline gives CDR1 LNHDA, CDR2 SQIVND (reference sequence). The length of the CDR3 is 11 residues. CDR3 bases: TGTGCCAGTAGGTTCGACACTGAAGCTTTCTTT. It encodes CASRFDTEAFF.

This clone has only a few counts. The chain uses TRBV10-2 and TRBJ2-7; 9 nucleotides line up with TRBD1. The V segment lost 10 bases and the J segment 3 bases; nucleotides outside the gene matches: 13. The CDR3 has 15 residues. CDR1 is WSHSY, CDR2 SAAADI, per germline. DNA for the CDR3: TGCGCCACCCTAAGTCCCGGGACAGGGAACTACGAGCAGTACTTC. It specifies CATLSPGTGNYEQYF.

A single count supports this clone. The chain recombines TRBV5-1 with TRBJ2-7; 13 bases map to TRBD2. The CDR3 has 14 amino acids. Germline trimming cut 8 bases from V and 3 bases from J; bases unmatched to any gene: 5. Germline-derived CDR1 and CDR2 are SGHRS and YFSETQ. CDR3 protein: CASGLAGDGYEQYF. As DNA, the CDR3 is TGCGCCAGTGGACTAGCGGGAGACGGCTACGAGCAGTACTTC.

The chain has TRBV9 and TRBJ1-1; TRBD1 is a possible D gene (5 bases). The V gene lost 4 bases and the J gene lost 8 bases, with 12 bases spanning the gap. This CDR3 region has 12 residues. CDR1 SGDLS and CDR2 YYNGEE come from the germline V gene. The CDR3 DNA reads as TGTGCCAGCAGCACTCCGGGACTCGAAGCTTTCTTT. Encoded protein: CASSTPGLEAFF.

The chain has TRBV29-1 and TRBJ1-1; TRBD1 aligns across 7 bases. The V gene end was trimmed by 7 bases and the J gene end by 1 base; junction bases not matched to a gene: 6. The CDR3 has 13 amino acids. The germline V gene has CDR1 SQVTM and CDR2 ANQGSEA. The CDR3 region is CSAWNRGNTEAFF. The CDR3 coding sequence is TGCAGCGCCTGGAACAGGGGGAACACTGAAGCTTTCTTT.

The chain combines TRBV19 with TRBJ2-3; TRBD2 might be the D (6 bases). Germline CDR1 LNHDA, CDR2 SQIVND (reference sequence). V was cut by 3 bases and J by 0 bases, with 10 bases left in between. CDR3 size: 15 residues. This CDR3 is CASSIDGTSTDTQYF. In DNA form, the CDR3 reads TGTGCCAGTAGTATTGACGGGACTAGCACAGATACGCAGTATTTT.

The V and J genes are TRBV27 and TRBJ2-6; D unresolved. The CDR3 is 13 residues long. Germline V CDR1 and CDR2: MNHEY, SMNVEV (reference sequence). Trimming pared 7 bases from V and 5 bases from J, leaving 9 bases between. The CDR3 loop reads CASKRDRANVLTF. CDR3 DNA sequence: TGTGCCAGCAAACGCGACAGGGCCAACGTCCTGACTTTC.

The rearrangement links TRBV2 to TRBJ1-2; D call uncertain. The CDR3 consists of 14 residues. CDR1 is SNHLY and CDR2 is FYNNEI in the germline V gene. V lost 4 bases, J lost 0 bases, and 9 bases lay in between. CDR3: CASSVPVTNYGYTF. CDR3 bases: TGTGCCAGCAGTGTCCCAGTAACTAACTATGGCTACACCTTC.

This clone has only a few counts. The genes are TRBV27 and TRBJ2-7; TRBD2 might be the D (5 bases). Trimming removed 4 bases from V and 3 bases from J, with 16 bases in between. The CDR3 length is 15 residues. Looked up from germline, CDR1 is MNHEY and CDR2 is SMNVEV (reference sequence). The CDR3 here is CASSSNFGLNYEQYF. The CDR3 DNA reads TGTGCCAGCAGTTCGAATTTCGGACTGAACTACGAGCAGTACTTC.

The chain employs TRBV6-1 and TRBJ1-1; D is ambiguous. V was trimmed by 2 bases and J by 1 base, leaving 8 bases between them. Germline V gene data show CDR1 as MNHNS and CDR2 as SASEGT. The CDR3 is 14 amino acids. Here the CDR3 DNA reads TGTGCCAGCAGTGAATGGGTAGCGAACACTGAAGCTTTCTTT. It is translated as CASSEWVANTEAFF.

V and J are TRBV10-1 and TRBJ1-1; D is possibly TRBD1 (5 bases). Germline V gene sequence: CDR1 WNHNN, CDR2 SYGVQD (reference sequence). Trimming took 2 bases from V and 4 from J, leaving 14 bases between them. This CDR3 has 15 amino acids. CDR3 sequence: CASSERAGLSTEAFF. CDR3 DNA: TGCGCCAGCAGTGAGAGGGCAGGGTTGAGCACTGAAGCTTTCTTT.

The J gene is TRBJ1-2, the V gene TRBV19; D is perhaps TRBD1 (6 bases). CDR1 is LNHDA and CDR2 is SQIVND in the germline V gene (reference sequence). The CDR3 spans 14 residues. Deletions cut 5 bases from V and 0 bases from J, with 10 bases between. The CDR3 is CASSPRTANYGYTF. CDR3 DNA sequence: TGTGCCAGTAGTCCCCGGACAGCTAACTATGGCTACACCTTC.